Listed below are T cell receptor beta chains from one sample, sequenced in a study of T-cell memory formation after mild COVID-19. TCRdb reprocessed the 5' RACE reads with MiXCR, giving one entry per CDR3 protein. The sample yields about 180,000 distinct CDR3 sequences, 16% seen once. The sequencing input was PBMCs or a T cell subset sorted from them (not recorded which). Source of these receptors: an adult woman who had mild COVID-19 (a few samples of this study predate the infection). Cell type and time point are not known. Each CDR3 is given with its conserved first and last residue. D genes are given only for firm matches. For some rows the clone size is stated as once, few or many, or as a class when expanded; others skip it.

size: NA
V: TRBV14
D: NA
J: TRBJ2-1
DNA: TGTGCCAGCAGCTCCTTAGCGGATACACGGAATGAGCAGTTCTTC
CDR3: CASSSLADTRNEQFF

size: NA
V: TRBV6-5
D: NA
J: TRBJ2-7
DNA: TGTGCCAGCAGTTATAGTGGGAGTAAAGTATACGAGCAGTACTTC
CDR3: CASSYSGSKVYEQYF

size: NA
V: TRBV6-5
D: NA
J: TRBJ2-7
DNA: TGTGCCAGCAGGACTGTTTCGGGCTCCTACGAGCAGTACTTC
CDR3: CASRTVSGSYEQYF

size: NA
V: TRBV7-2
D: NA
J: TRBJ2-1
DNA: TGTGCCAGCAGCGACGAACCGGGTAGAAATGAGCAGTTCTTC
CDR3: CASSDEPGRNEQFF

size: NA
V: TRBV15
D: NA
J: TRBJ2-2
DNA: TGTGCCACCAGCAGAGGAAAGGGGACCCTCACCGGGGAGCTGTTTTTT
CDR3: CATSRGKGTLTGELFF

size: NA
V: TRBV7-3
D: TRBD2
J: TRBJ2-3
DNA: TGTGCCAGCAGCTTAGGGGCGGGAGTGGCGGAGACGCAGTATTTT
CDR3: CASSLGAGVAETQYF

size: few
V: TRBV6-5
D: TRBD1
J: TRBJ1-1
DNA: TGTGCCAGCAGCTCAGGGGGTAGAACGGCTTTCTTT
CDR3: CASSSGGRTAFF

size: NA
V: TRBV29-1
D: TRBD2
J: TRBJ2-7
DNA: TGCAGCGTTGAAGGTCCGACTAGCGGGGGGATCTCCTACGAGCAGTACTTC
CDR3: CSVEGPTSGGISYEQYF

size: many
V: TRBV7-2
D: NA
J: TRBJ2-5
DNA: TGTGCCAGCAGCTTAGTGGTGGGACTTGAGCCCGGAGACCAGTACTTC
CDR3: CASSLVVGLEPGDQYF

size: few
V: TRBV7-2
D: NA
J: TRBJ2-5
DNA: TGTGCCAGCGCCCTCATGGGACTTACCAGGGGCGAGACCCAGTACTTC
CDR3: CASALMGLTRGETQYF

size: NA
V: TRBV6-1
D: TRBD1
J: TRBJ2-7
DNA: TGTGCCAGCAGTGAGACAGGGGACGAGCAGTACTTC
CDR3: CASSETGDEQYF

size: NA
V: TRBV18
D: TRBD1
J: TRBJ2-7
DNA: TGTGCCAGCTCACCGCGGGGACAGGGGGCTGGCTACGAGCAGTACTTC
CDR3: CASSPRGQGAGYEQYF

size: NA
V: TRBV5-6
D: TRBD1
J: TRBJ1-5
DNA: TGTGCCAGCAGCGGCTCGGACAGGCTGAGCAATCAGCCCCAGCATTTT
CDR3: CASSGSDRLSNQPQHF

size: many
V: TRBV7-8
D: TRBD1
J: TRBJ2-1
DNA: TGTGCCAGCAGCTCTCACAGGGGGCGAGTGGTTGAGCAGTTCTTC
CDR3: CASSSHRGRVVEQFF

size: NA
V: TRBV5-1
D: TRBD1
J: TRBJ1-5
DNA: TGCGCCAGCAGCTTGGAGGGACAGGGTAATCAGCCCCAGCATTTT
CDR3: CASSLEGQGNQPQHF

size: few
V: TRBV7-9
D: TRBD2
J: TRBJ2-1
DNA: TGTGCCAGCAGTCAAGTTAGCGGGCGGAGCTCCTACAATGAGCAGTTCTTC
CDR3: CASSQVSGRSSYNEQFF

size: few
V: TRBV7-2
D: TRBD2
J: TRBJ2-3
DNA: TGTGCCAGCAGCCGTGGTGCGGGAGGGCCTAGCACAGATACGCAGTATTTT
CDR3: CASSRGAGGPSTDTQYF

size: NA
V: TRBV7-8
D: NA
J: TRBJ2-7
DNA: TGTGCCAGCAGCGATTCTCGGGCAGAGTTCTCCTACGAGCAGTACTTC
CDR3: CASSDSRAEFSYEQYF

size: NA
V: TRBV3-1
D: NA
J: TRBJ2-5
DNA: TGTGCCAGCAGCCAAGTCGGTACTAGCCAAGAGACCCAGTACTTC
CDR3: CASSQVGTSQETQYF

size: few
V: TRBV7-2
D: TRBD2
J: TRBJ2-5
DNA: TGTGCCAGCAGCCCGAGAGCGGGAAAAGAGACCCAGTACTTC
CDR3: CASSPRAGKETQYF

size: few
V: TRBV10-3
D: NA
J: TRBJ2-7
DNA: TGTGCCATCGCCGTGAGGGGGAAGGACGTCTACGAGCAGTACTTC
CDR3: CAIAVRGKDVYEQYF

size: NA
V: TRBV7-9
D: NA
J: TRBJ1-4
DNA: TGTGCCAGCAGCTTAGACAGGCAAAATGAAAAACTGTTTTTT
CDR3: CASSLDRQNEKLFF

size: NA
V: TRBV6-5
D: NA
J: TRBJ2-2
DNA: TGTGCCAGCAGTTCGGACATGGGGAAGCTGTTTTTT
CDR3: CASSSDMGKLFF

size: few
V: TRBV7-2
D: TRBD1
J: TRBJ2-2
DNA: TGTGCCAGCAGCTTAGCTTACGGGACAGGGTACACCGGGGAGCTGTTTTTT
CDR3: CASSLAYGTGYTGELFF

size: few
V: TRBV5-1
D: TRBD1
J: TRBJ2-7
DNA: TGCGCCAGCAGCTTTGGGACAGTGGATGACTACGAGCAGTACTTC
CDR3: CASSFGTVDDYEQYF

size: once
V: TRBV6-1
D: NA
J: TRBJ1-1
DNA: TGTGCCAGCAGTGAGCCCGGGAACACTGAAGCTTTCTTT
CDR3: CASSEPGNTEAFF

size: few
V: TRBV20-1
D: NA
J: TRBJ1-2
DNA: TGCAGTGCTAGTGGGGACGGACCTAACTATGGCTACACCTTC
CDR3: CSASGDGPNYGYTF

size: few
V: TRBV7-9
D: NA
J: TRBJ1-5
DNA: TGTGCCAGCAGCTTATTCCGATCCGGGGCTGGCAATCAGCCCCAGCATTTT
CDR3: CASSLFRSGAGNQPQHF

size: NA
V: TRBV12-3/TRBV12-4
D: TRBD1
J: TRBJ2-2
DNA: TGTGCCAGCAGTTTAGCGGGGGGACAGGGGAAGGTCGGGGAGCTGTTTTTT
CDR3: CASSLAGGQGKVGELFF

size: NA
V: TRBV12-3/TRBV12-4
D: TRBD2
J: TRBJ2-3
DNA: TGTGCCAGCAGCCAGGGACTAGGAGTAGACACGCAGTATTTT
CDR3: CASSQGLGVDTQYF

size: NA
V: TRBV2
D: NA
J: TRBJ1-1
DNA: TGTGCCAGCACCCGAGTTGGGGGAAGGGCTGAAGCTTTCTTT
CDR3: CASTRVGGRAEAFF

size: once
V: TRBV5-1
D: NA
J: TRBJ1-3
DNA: TGCGCCAGCAGCCCCGGGACATCGGGAAACACCATATATTTT
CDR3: CASSPGTSGNTIYF

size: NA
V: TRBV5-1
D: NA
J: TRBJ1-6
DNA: TGCGCCAGCAGCTTGGGAGATGGCAGGTCCCCTCACTTT
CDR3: CASSLGDGRSPHF

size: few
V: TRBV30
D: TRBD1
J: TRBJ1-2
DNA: TGTGCCTGGAACGGGGGGGAGACAGGGTGGTATGGCTACACCTTC
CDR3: CAWNGGETGWYGYTF

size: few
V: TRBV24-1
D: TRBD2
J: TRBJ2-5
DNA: TGTGCCACCCACTTTTCCGGGACTAGCGGGCCCACCCAGTACTTC
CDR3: CATHFSGTSGPTQYF

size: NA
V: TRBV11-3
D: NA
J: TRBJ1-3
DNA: TGTGCCAGCAGCTTAGTAGGAAACACCATATATTTT
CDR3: CASSLVGNTIYF

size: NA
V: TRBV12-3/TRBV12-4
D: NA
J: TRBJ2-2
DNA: TGTGCCAGCAGTTTAGCGTCGGGTATGGCCACCGGGGAGCTGTTTTTT
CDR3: CASSLASGMATGELFF

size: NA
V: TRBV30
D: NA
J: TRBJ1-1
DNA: TGTGCCTGCAGCAGGAGGAACACTGAAGCTTTCTTT
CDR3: CACSRRNTEAFF

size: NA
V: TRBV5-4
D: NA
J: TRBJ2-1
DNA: TGTGCCAGCAGCTTTTCAGGTGCCCTCTACAATGAGCAGTTCTTC
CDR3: CASSFSGALYNEQFF

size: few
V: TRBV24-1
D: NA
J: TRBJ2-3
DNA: TGTGCCACCAGTGAGGAATTCACAGATACGCAGTATTTT
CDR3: CATSEEFTDTQYF